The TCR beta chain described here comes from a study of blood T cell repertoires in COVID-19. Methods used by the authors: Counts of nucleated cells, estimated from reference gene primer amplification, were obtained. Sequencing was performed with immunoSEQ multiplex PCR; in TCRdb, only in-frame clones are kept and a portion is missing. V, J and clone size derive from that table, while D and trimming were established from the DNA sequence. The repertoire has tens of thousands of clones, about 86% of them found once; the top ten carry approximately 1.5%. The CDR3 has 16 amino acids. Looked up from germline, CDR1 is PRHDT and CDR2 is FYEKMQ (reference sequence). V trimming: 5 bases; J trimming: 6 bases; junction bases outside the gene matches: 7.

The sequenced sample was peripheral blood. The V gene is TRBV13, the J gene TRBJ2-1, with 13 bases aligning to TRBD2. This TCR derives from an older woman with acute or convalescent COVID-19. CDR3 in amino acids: CASSHRGLAGANEQFF. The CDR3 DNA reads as TGTGCCAGCAGCCATAGAGGACTAGCGGGAGCCAATGAGCAGTTCTTC.